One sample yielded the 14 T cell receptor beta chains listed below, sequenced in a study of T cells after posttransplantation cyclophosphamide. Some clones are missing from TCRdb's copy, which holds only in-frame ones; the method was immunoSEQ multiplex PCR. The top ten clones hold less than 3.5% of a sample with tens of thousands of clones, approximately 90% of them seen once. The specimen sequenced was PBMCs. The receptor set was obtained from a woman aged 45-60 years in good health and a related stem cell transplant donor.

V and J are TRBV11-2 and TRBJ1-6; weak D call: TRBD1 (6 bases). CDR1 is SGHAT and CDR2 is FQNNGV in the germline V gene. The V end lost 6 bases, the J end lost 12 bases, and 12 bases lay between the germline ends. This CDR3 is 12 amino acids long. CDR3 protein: CASSPTGQPLHF. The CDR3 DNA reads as TGTGCCAGCAGTCCCACGGGACAACCCCTCCACTTT.

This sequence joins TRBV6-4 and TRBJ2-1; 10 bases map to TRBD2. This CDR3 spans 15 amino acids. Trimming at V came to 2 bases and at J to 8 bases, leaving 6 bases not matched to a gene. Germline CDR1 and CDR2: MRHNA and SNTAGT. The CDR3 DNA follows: TGTGCCAGCAGTGACGCTAGCGGGGGTTCGCATGAGCAGTTCTTC. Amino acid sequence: CASSDASGGSHEQFF.

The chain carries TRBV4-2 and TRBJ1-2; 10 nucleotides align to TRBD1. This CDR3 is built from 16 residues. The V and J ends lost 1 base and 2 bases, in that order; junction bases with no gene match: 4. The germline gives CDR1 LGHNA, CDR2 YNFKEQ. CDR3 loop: CASSQAGTGANYGYTF. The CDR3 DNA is TGTGCCAGCAGCCAAGCCGGGACAGGGGCCAACTATGGCTACACCTTC.

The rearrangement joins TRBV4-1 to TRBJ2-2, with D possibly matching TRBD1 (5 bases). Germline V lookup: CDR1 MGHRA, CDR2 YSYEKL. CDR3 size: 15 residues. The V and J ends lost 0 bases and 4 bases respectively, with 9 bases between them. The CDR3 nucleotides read TGCGCCAGCAGCCAAGACGGACACAGCACCGGGGAGCTGTTTTTT. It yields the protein CASSQDGHSTGELFF.

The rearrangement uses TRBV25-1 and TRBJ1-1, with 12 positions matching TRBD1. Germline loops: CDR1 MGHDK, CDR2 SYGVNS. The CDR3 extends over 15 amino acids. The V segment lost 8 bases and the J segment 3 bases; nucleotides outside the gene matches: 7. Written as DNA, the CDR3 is TGTGCCAGCTGGGGGACAGGGGGCTGGGACACTGAAGCTTTCTTT. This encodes CASWGTGGWDTEAFF.

CDR3 DNA sequence: TGTGCCTGGAGCGGACAGAGTTCCTATGGCTACACCTTC. This translates into CAWSGQSSYGYTF. This chain connects TRBV30 to TRBJ1-2; D might be TRBD1 (6 bases). Trimming stripped 3 bases from V and 4 bases from J, with 12 bases between. The CDR3 contains 13 residues. The germline CDR1 and CDR2 sequences are GTSNPN and SVGIG (reference sequence).

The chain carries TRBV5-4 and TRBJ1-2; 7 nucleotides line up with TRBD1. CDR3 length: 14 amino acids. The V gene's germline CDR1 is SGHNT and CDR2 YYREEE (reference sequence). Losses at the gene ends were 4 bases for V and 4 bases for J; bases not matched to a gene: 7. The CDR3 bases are TGTGCCAGCAGCCCGCGGACAGGTGTCTATGGCTACACCTTC. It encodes CASSPRTGVYGYTF.

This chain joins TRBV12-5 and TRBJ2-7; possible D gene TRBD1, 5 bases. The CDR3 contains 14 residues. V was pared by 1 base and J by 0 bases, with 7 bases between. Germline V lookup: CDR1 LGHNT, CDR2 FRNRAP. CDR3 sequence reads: CASGLGQNSYEQYF. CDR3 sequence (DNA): TGTGCTAGTGGTTTGGGACAGAACTCCTACGAGCAGTACTTC. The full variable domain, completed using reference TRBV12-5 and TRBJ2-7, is DARVTQTPRHKVTEMGQEVTMRCQPILGHNTVFWYRQTMMQGLELLAYFRNRAPLDDSGMPKDRFSAEMPDATLATLKIQPSEPRDSAVYFCASGLGQNSYEQYFGPGTRLTVT.

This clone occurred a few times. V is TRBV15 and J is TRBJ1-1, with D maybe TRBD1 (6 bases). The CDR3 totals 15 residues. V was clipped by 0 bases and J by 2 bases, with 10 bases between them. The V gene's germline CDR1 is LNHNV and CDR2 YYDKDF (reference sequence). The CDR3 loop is CATSRDKGENTEAFF. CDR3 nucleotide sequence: TGTGCCACCAGCAGAGATAAGGGGGAAAACACTGAAGCTTTCTTT.

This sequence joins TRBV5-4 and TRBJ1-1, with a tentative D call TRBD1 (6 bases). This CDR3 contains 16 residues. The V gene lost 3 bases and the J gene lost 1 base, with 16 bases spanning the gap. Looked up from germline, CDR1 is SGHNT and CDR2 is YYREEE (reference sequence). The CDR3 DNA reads TGTGCCAGCAGCTCTGGTCCGGGACACAAGAACACTGAAGCTTTCTTT. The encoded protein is CASSSGPGHKNTEAFF.

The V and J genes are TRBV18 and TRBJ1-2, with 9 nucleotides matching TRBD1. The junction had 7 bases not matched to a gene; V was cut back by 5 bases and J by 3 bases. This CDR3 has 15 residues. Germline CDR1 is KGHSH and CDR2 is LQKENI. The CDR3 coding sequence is TGTGCCAGCTCAGTGAAACAGGGGGCAGACTATGGCTACACCTTC. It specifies CASSVKQGADYGYTF.

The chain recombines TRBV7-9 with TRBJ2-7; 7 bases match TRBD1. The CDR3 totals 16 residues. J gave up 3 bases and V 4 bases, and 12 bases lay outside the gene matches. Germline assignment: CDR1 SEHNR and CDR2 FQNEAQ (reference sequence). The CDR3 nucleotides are TGTGCCAGCAGCTCACTGACCGGGACAGACATCTACGAGCAGTACTTC. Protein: CASSSLTGTDIYEQYF. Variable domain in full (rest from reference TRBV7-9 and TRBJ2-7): DTGVSQNPRHKITKRGQNVTFRCDPISEHNRLYWYRQTLGQGPEFLTYFQNEAQLEKSRLLSDRFSAERPKGSFSTLEIQRTEQGDSAMYLCASSSLTGTDIYEQYFGPGTRLTVT.

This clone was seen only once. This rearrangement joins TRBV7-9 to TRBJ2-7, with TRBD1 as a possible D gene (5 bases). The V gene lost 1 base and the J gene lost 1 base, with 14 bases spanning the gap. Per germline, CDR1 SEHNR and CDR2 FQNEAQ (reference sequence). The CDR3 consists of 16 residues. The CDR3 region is CASSLGSPGPSYEQYF. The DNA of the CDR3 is TGTGCCAGCAGCTTAGGGTCTCCAGGGCCATCCTACGAGCAGTACTTC.

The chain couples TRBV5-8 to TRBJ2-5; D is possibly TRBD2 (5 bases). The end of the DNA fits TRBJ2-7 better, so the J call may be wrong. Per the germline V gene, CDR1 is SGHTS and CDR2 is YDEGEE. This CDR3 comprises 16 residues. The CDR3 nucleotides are TGTGCCAGCAGCCCAAGGGCGGGTCGAGCGTACTACGAGCAGTACTTC. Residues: CASSPRAGRAYYEQYF.